The present T cell receptor beta chain was sequenced within a study of CD8+ T cells in alopecia areata (dated by TCRdb to the late 2010s). Context from the whole study: The treated patients took part in an open-label pilot trial in which moderate-to-severe alopecia areata was treated with oral tofacitinib at 5 to 10 mg twice daily. Patients received tofacitinib for 6 to 18 months and were then followed off drug for 6 months to check for delayed response and recurrence. In treated patients, disease severity was measured using the SALT score, which gives the percentage of scalp surface area affected. The study used high-throughput TCRbeta sequencing to examine T cell clonal expansion in alopecia areata, in both the C3H/HeJ mouse model and human patients. Human TCRbeta sequencing covered scalp tissue and sorted CD4+ and CD8+ peripheral blood T cells from patchy and totalis/universalis alopecia areata patients and healthy controls. Biopsies were taken from tofacitinib-treated patients at baseline and again at 4 and 24 weeks into treatment, and several of those patients also had a later scalp biopsy. Scalp clonality was compared among normal scalp (n=4), patchy alopecia areata scalp (n=8), and alopecia totalis/universalis scalp (n=8). RNA was obtained with the PAXgene miRNA kit for fixed scalp, the miRNeasy kit for PBMCs, and the RNeasy kit for mouse skin. TCRbeta CDR3 regions were amplified by immunoSEQ multiplex PCR using 35 Vbeta forward and 13 Jbeta reverse primers.

Library creation used the immunoSEQ multiplex PCR assay. RNA was extracted from all samples and reverse transcribed into cDNA as template for TCR sequencing. First-strand cDNA was synthesized with SuperScript III using a 2:1 mix of oligo-dT and random hexamers. A synthetic immune receptor repertoire was used to assess amplification bias, and residual bias was removed computationally. The authors' pipeline ran thus. Raw reads were preprocessed to remove errors, and CDR3 was defined according to IMGT conventions as the region from the conserved cysteine to phenylalanine. To get clonality, Shannon entropy was normalized by log2 of the number of productive unique TCRs and the result was subtracted from 1. Whether scalp clones were CD4 or CD8 was inferred by matching scalp TCRbeta sequences against CD4 and CD8 repertoires sorted from blood. This immuneACCESS table, as held by TCRdb, lists in-frame sequences with V and J called but not all clones. Of the missing ones, under half trace to an unresolved V gene in checked studies; the others have no known cause. The D gene and trimming were derived from the DNA, and the V and J assignments and clone size from that table. The sample table records 270,000 or so clones; about three fifths of these occur just once. Together, the top ten hold more than 1.5% of the sample.

Overall results and qualifications from the work: Tofacitinib significantly decreased scalp clonality and the number of expanded CD8+ clones among the top 100 scalp clones. Compared with normal scalp, lesional scalp had higher clonality and more expanded CD8+ clones, particularly in alopecia totalis/universalis, a pattern that suggests antigenic drive. Because the treated cohort was small and had just a single nonresponder, larger studies are needed to establish links between baseline CD8+ expansion and response. During tofacitinib treatment, many expanded lesional clones stuck around in both scalp and blood, and this persistence may partly explain why relapse happens after treatment is stopped. Resident alphabeta T cells in normal human skin are also sequenced, complicating scalp TCR repertoire analysis, unlike mouse skin dominated by gammadelta T cells. Shared TCR sequences between patients were less evident than in mice, which may be partly attributable to HLA diversity in the patient population.

V is clipped by 5 bases and J by 1 base, and the sequence between their germline boundaries is 6 bases long. CDR1 and CDR2 are read off the germline V gene as SGHVS and FNYEAQ. The CDR3, from cysteine to phenylalanine, totals 13 residues. CDR3 DNA only is kept here, 39 bases in frame from base 1. The intended sense of this specimen's time point label: less than 30 weeks on oral tofacitinib. The treatment or condition tag for this specimen amounts to: oral pan-JAK inhibitor, 5-10 mg twice daily. Peripheral blood and lesional scalp punch biopsies were obtained from patients with alopecia areata. After PBMCs were isolated by density centrifugation and stained for CD3, CD4 and CD8, a FACSAria was used to sort CD4+ and CD8+ T cells. This clone was observed a handful of times. The antigen it binds to is not known. No qualities accompany the bases; no much larger clone lies one base away.

The sequence joins TRBV7-6 to TRBJ1-5; no D gene is confidently identified. This TCR was recovered from a human donor with alopecia areata. Sequencing used CD4+ T cells sorted from blood, obtained at week 24, from a patient treated with tofacitinib. The CDR3 loop reads CASSGYSNQPQHF. The sequence in DNA is TGTGCCAGCAGCGGATACAGCAATCAGCCCCAGCATTTT.